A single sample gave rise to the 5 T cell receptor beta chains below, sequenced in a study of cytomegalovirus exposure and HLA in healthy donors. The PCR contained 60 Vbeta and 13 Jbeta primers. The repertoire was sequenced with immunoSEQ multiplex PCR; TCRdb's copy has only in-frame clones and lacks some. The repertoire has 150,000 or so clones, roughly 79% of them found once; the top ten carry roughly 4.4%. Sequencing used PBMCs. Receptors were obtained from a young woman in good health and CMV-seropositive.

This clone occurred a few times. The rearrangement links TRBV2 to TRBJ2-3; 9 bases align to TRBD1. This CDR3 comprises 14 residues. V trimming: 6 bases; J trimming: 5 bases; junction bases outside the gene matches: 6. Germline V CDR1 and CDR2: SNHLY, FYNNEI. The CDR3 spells CASRRTGALDTQYF. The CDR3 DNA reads TGTGCCAGCAGGCGGACAGGGGCTCTAGATACGCAGTATTTT.

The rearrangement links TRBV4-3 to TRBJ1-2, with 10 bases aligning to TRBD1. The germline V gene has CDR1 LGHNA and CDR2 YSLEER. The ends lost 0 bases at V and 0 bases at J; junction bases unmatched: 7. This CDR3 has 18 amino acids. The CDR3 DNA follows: TGCGCCAGCAGCCAAGATTGGACAGGGGGAGCGGCTAACTATGGCTACACCTTC. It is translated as CASSQDWTGGAANYGYTF.

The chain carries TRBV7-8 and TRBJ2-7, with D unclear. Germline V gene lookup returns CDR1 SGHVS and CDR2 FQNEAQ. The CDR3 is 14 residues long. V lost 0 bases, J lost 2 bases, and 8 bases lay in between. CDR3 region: CASSLARVAYEQYF. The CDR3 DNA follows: TGTGCCAGCAGCTTAGCCCGGGTCGCCTACGAGCAGTACTTC. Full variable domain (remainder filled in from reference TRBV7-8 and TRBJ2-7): GAGVSQSPRYKVAKRGQDVALRCDPISGHVSLFWYQQALGQGPEFLTYFQNEAQLDKSGLPSDRFFAERPEGSVSTLKIQRTQQEDSAVYLCASSLARVAYEQYFGPGTRLTVT.

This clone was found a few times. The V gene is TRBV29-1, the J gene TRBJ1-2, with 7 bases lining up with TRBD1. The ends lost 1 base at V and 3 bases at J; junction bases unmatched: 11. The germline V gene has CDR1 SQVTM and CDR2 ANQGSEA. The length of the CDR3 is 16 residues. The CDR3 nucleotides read TGCAGCGTTGAAGGTCCTAGCAGGGGGACTTACTATGGCTACACCTTC. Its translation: CSVEGPSRGTYYGYTF.

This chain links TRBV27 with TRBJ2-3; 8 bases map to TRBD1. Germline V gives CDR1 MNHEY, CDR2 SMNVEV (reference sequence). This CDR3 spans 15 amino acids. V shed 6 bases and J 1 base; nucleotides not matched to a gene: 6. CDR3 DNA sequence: TGTGCCAGCAGCACCATGGGACAGGGCACAGATACGCAGTATTTT. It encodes CASSTMGQGTDTQYF.